This T cell receptor (beta chain) was recorded in a study of blood T cell repertoires in COVID-19. About the research overall: Samples came from the United States, Italy and Spain, spanning acute and convalescent COVID-19. PBMCs, B-cell-depleted T cells, or T cells provided the cDNA or gDNA that made up the material.

This CDR3 is built from 15 residues. CDR1 and CDR2 (germline): LNHNV, YYDKDF (reference sequence). Trimming stripped 7 bases from V and 5 bases from J, with 18 bases between. Original analysis: Amplification from reference gene primers served as the basis for estimated nucleated cell counts. Data came from immunoSEQ multiplex PCR; TCRdb stores just in-frame clones and leaves some out. V and J calls and clone size follow that table, whereas D and trimming were derived from the DNA. The sample lists about 140,000 clones; about 85% were seen once. The material sequenced was peripheral blood. The chain recombines TRBV15 with TRBJ1-5; no reliable D call. This TCR came from a human donor in a cohort sampled during active COVID-19. The CDR3 DNA reads TGTGCCACCAACCGGGAAAAGGGTTCACATCAGCCCCAGCATTTT. This translates into CATNREKGSHQPQHF. Full variable domain (rest looked up from reference TRBV15 and TRBJ1-5): DAMVIQNPRYQVTQFGKPVTLSCSQTLNHNVMYWYQQKSSQAPKLLFHYYDKDFNNEADTPDNFQSRRPNTSFCFLDIRSPGLGDTAMYLCATNREKGSHQPQHFGDGTRLSIL.